Sequencing of this T cell receptor (beta chain) was carried out in a study of control samples from healthy donors and cancer patients. CDR1 is MNHEY and CDR2 is SVGAGI in the germline V gene. The CDR3 consists of 12 residues. J gave up 6 bases and V 4 bases, and 2 bases lay outside the gene matches. Assay used: immunoSEQ multiplex PCR; TCRdb lists only in-frame clones, some missing. The table lists 95,000 to 110,000 clones, roughly 90% of them singletons. V and J are TRBV6-5 and TRBJ1-2, with TRBD1 matching over 7 bases. The specimen was PBMCs. This clonotype was obtained from a man in his fifties or sixties with lung cancer. The CDR3 region is CASSLQGNGYTF. The CDR3 DNA is TGTGCCAGCAGTTTACAGGGGAATGGCTACACCTTC.